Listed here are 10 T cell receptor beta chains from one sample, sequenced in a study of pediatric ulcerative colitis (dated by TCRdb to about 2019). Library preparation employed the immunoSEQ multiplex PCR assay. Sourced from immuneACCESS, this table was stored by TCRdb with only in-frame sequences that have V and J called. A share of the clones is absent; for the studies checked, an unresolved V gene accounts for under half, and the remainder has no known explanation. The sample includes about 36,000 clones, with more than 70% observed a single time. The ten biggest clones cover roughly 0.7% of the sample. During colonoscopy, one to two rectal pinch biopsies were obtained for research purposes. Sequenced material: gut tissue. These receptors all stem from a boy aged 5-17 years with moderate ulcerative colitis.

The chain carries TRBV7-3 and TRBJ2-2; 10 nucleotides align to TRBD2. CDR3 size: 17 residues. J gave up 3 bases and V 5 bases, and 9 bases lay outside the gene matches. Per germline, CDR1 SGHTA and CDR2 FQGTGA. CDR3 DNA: TGTGCCAGCAGCGGAATCCCTAGCGGGGGACACACCGGGGAGCTGTTTTTT. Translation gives CASSGIPSGGHTGELFF.

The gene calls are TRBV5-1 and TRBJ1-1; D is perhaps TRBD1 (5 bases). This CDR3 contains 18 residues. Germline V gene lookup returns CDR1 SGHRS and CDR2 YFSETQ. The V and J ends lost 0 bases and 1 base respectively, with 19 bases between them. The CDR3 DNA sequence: TGCGCCAGCAGCTTGGCTTCGGGACTAATTATCGGGAACACTGAAGCTTTCTTT. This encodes CASSLASGLIIGNTEAFF. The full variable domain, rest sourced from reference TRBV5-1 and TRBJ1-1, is KAGVTQTPRYLIKTRGQQVTLSCSPISGHRSVSWYQQTPGQGLQFLFEYFSETQRNKGNFPGRFSGRQFSNSRSEMNVSTLELGDSALYLCASSLASGLIIGNTEAFFGQGTRLTVV.

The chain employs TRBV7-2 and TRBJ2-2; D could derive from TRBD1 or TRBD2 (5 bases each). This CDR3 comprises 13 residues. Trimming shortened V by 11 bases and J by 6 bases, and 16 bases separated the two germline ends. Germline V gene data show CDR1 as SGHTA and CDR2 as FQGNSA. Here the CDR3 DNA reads TGTGCCCACGGGGCGACCGACTCCGGGGAGCTGTTTTTT. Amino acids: CAHGATDSGELFF.

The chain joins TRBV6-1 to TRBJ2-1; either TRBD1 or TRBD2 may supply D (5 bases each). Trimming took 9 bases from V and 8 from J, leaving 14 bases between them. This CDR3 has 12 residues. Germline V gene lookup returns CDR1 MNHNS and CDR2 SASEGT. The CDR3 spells CASTGLLDEQFF. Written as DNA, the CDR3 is TGTGCCAGTACGGGGCTTCTCGATGAGCAGTTCTTC.

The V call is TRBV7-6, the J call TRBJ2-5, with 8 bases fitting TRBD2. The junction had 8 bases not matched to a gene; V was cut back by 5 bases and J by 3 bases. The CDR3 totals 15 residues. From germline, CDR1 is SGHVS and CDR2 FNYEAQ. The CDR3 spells CASSEIAGTKETQYF. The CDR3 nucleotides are TGTGCCAGCAGCGAAATAGCGGGAACAAAAGAGACCCAGTACTTC. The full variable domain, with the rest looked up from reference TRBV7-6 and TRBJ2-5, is GAGVSQSPRYKVTKRGQDVALRCDPISGHVSLYWYRQALGQGPEFLTYFNYEAQQDKSGLPNDRFSAERPEGSISTLTIQRTEQRDSAMYRCASSEIAGTKETQYFGPGTRLLVL.

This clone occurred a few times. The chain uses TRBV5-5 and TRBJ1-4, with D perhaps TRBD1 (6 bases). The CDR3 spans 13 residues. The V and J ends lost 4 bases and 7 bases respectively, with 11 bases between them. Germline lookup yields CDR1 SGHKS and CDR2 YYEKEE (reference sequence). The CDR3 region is CASSLGTFEKLFF. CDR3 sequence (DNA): TGTGCCAGCAGCCTAGGGACATTTGAAAAACTGTTTTTT.

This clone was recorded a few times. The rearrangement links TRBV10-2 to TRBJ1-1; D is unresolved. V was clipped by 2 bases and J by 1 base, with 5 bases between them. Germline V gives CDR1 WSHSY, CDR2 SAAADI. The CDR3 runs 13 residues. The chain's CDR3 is CASSEPGNTEAFF. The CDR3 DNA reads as TGCGCCAGCAGTGAGCCAGGGAACACTGAAGCTTTCTTT.

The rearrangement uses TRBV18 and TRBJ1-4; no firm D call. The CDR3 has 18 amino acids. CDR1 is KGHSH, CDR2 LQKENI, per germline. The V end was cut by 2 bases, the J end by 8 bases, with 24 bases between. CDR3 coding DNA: TGTGCCAGCTCACCAAGCGAGTCAGCCGGAGAGTTATTGGAAAAACTGTTTTTT. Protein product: CASSPSESAGELLEKLFF. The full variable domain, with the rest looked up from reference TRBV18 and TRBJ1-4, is NAGVMQNPRHLVRRRGQEARLRCSPMKGHSHVYWYRQLPEEGLKFMVYLQKENIIDESGMPKERFSAEFPKEGPSILRIQQVVRGDSAAYFCASSPSESAGELLEKLFFGSGTQLSVL.

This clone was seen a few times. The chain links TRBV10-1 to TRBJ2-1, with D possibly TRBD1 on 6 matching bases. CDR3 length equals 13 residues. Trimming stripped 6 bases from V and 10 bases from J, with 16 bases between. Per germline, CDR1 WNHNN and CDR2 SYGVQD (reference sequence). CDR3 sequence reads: CASSSPRRGEQFF. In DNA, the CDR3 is TGCGCCAGCAGCAGCCCTCGAAGGGGGGAGCAGTTCTTC.

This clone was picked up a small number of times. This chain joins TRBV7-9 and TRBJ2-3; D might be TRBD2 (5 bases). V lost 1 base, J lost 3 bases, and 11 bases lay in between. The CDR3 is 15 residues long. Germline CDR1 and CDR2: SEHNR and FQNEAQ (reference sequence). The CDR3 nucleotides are TGTGCCAGCAGCTTAGAAGGACTTAGTACAGATACGCAGTATTTT. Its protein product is CASSLEGLSTDTQYF.